The sequence of this T cell receptor beta chain was determined in a study of T-cell memory formation after mild COVID-19. Study context: For the most part, TCR clusters were specific to one donor.

This clonotype was found a few times. The CDR3 has 16 residues. With 3 bases removed from V and 3 bases from J, the gap between germline ends came to 17 bases. From germline, CDR1 is SGHNT and CDR2 YENEEA. TCRdb called the 5' RACE reads again in MiXCR, with one record for every CDR3 protein. The table shows under 550,000 distinct CDR3 sequences, with around a sixth occurring only once. Specimen: PBMCs or a T cell subset sorted from them (not recorded which). The receptor was isolated from an adult woman who had mild COVID-19 (a few samples of this study predate the infection). Cell type and time point are not known. The chain links TRBV11-3 to TRBJ2-5; possibly TRBD1 or TRBD2 for D (5 bases each). The CDR3 region has the DNA TGTGCCAGCAGCTTCGCTCGAGGGCAGGGAGAAGAGACCCAGTACTTC. Its protein is CASSFARGQGEETQYF.